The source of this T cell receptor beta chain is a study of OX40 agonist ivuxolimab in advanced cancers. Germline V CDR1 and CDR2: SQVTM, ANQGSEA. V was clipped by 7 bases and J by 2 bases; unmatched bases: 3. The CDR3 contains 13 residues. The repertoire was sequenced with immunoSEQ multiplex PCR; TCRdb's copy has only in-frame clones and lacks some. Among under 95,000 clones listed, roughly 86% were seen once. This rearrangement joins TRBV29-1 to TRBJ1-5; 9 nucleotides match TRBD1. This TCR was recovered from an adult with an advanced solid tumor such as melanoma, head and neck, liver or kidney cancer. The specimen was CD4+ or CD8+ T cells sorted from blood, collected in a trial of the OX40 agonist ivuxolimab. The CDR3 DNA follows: TGCAGCGCGTGGACAGGGGGCAATCAGCCCCAGCATTTT. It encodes CSAWTGGNQPQHF.